Presented here are 14 T cell receptor beta chains from one specimen sequenced in a study of cytomegalovirus exposure and HLA in healthy donors. The PCR used 60 Vbeta and 13 Jbeta primers. The data were produced by immunoSEQ multiplex PCR, yet TCRdb's version contains in-frame clones alone and is incomplete. The sample includes some 130,000 clones, about 80% of them seen just once. The sequenced sample was PBMCs. The origin of the receptors is a young man in good health and CMV-seronegative.

This chain joins TRBV27 and TRBJ2-7; 8 bases are shared with TRBD2. Trimming took 5 bases from V and 6 from J; bases not matched to a gene: 12. This CDR3 comprises 15 residues. Germline V gene lookup returns CDR1 MNHEY and CDR2 SMNVEV (reference sequence). CDR3 coding DNA: TGTGCCAGCAGTCCGCCGGGGAGCGGGAGCATCGAGCAGTACTTC. Translation: CASSPPGSGSIEQYF.

The chain employs TRBV19 and TRBJ2-7; TRBD2 aligns across 9 bases. V shed 8 bases and J 0 bases; nucleotides not matched to a gene: 11. Per the germline V gene, CDR1 is LNHDA and CDR2 is SQIVND (reference sequence). The CDR3 runs to 16 residues. CDR3 DNA sequence: TGTGCCAGTCGTCCGATCCGACTAGCGGCCTCCTACGAGCAGTACTTC. Amino acids: CASRPIRLAASYEQYF.

The rearrangement uses TRBV7-2 and TRBJ1-5; TRBD1 is a possible D gene (6 bases). The V end lost 1 base, the J end lost 3 bases, and 10 bases lay between the germline ends. The CDR3 is made up of 15 amino acids. CDR1 SGHTA and CDR2 FQGNSA come from the germline V gene. The CDR3 protein is CASSLVGGNNQPQHF. For the CDR3, the DNA is TGTGCCAGCAGCTTAGTTGGGGGCAACAATCAGCCCCAGCATTTT.

This clone appeared once. The chain recombines TRBV29-1 with TRBJ2-3; weak D call: TRBD1 (6 bases). Germline V CDR1 and CDR2: SQVTM, ANQGSEA. Trimming pared 4 bases from V and 2 bases from J, leaving 16 bases between. The CDR3 contains 15 residues. The CDR3 DNA reads TGCAGCGTTGGCCTAGGACAGAGAGTCACAGATACGCAGTATTTT. It yields the protein CSVGLGQRVTDTQYF.

CDR3 sequence reads: CASSLEFGPKNIQYF. CDR3 coding DNA: TGTGCCAGCAGCTTAGAGTTCGGTCCCAAAAACATTCAGTACTTC. The chain has TRBV11-2 and TRBJ2-4, with no clear D. V was trimmed by 0 bases and J by 2 bases, leaving 8 bases between them. The length of the CDR3 is 15 residues. The germline CDR1 and CDR2 sequences are SGHAT and FQNNGV.

The chain recombines TRBV7-9 with TRBJ2-2, with 10 bases identical to TRBD2. V was pared by 5 bases and J by 4 bases, with 7 bases of the junction left unmatched. The germline V gene encodes CDR1 SEHNR and CDR2 FQNEAQ (reference sequence). This CDR3 spans 16 amino acids. The CDR3 here is CASSPLAGDGTGELFF. In nucleotides, the CDR3 is TGTGCCAGCAGCCCTCTAGCGGGAGACGGCACCGGGGAGCTGTTTTTT.

This clone was seen only a few times. The V call is TRBV30, the J call TRBJ2-7; 8 bases align to TRBD1. The germline V gene encodes CDR1 GTSNPN and CDR2 SVGIG (reference sequence). The CDR3 covers 13 residues. The V gene end was trimmed by 4 bases and the J gene end by 5 bases; junction bases not matched to a gene: 7. The CDR3 spells CAWNKQGVDEQYF. DNA of the CDR3: TGTGCCTGGAACAAACAGGGGGTGGACGAGCAGTACTTC.

V gene TRBV27 combines with J gene TRBJ1-1, with 7 positions matching TRBD1. Germline trimming cut 7 bases from V and 5 bases from J; bases unmatched to any gene: 13. The CDR3 is 15 residues long. Per the germline V gene, CDR1 is MNHEY and CDR2 is SMNVEV (reference sequence). The CDR3 is CASTLTGSRFTEAFF. The CDR3 coding sequence is TGTGCCAGCACTCTGACAGGGTCGAGGTTTACTGAAGCTTTCTTT.

V usage is TRBV6-4 and J usage is TRBJ1-3, with TRBD1 matching over 8 bases. From germline, CDR1 is MRHNA and CDR2 SNTAGT. The CDR3 extends over 18 amino acids. The ends lost 4 bases at V and 7 bases at J; junction bases unmatched: 18. The CDR3 DNA reads TGTGCCAGCAGTGCGGACAGGGTTAAGAAGAATATCCGGAACACCATATATTTT. This encodes CASSADRVKKNIRNTIYF.

The V call is TRBV29-1, the J call TRBJ1-1; weak D call: TRBD1 (6 bases). Trimming took off 4 bases at V and 5 bases at J, with 14 bases between the two ends. CDR3 length: 13 amino acids. CDR1 SQVTM and CDR2 ANQGSEA come from the germline V gene. The chain's CDR3 is CSVVDRSRTEAFF. CDR3 nucleotide sequence: TGCAGCGTTGTCGACAGGTCCAGAACTGAAGCTTTCTTT.

The chain has TRBV6-5 and TRBJ1-1, with D maybe TRBD1 (5 bases). In germline, CDR1 is MNHEY, CDR2 SVGAGI. CDR3 length: 14 residues. Trimming shortened V by 5 bases and J by 5 bases, and 15 bases separated the two germline ends. CDR3 in DNA: TGTGCCAGCAGTGAATGGGGGGATGGGACTGAAGCTTTCTTT. Amino acid sequence: CASSEWGDGTEAFF.

The V call is TRBV18, the J call TRBJ1-1; 7 nucleotides align to TRBD1. CDR1 is KGHSH and CDR2 is LQKENI in the germline V gene. J was trimmed by 1 base and V by 3 bases; bases with no gene match: 8. This CDR3 region has 16 residues. This CDR3 is CASSPNSGQTNTEAFF. For the CDR3, the DNA is TGTGCCAGCTCACCGAACTCGGGACAGACGAACACTGAAGCTTTCTTT.

J is TRBJ2-5 and V is TRBV7-9; D uncertain. V shed 1 base and J shed 0 bases, with 6 bases lying between them. CDR1 is SEHNR, CDR2 FQNEAQ, per germline (reference sequence). The CDR3 is 14 amino acids. The CDR3 region is CASSLVLHQETQYF. For the CDR3, the DNA is TGTGCCAGCAGCTTAGTTCTCCACCAAGAGACCCAGTACTTC.

This clone was observed a few times. The CDR3 spells CASSYSGFQSYEQYF. CDR3 nucleotides: TGTGCCAGCAGTTACTCGGGCTTTCAATCCTACGAGCAGTACTTC. The chain employs TRBV6-5 and TRBJ2-7; D is unclear. CDR1 and CDR2 (germline): MNHEY, SVGAGI. The CDR3 is 15 amino acids. Trimming took 0 bases from V and 1 from J, leaving 10 bases between them.